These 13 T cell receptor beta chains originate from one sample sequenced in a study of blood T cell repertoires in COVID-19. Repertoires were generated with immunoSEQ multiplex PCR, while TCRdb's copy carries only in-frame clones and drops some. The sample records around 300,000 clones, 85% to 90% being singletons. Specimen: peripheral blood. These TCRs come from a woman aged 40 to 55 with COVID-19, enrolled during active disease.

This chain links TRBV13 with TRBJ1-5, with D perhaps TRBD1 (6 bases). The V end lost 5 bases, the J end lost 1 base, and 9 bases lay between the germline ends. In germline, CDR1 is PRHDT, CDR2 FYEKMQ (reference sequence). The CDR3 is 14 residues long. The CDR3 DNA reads TGTGCCAGCAGCACCGGACAGAGCAATCAGCCCCAGCATTTT. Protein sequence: CASSTGQSNQPQHF. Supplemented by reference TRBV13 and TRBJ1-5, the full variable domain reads AAGVIQSPRHLIKEKRETATLKCYPIPRHDTVYWYQQGPGQDPQFLISFYEKMQSDKGSIPDRFSAQQFSDYHSELNMSSLELGDSALYFCASSTGQSNQPQHFGDGTRLSIL.

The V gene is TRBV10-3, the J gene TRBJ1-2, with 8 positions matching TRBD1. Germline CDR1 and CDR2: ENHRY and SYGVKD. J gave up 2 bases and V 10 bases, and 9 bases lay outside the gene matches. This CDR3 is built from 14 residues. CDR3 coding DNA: TGTGCCACCGCGGACTACAGGGGGAACTATGGCTACACCTTC. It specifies CATADYRGNYGYTF.

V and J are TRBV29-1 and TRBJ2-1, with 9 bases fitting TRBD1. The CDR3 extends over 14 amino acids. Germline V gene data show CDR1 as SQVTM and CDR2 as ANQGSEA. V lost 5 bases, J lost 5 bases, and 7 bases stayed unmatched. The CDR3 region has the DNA TGCAGCGTTTTCGGGGGACAGGGCAACAATGAGCAGTTCTTC. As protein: CSVFGGQGNNEQFF.

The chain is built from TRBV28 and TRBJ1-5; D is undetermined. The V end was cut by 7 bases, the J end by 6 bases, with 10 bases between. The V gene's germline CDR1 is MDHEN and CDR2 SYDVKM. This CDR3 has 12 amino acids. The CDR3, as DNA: TGTGCCAGCAATGAATCGGGTCAGCCCCAGCATTTT. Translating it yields CASNESGQPQHF.

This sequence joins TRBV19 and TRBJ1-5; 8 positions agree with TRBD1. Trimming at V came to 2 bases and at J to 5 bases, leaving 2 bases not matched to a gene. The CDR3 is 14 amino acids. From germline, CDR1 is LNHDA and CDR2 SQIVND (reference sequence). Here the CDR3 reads CASSITGGDQPQHF. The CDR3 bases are TGTGCCAGTAGTATAACAGGGGGTGATCAGCCCCAGCATTTT.

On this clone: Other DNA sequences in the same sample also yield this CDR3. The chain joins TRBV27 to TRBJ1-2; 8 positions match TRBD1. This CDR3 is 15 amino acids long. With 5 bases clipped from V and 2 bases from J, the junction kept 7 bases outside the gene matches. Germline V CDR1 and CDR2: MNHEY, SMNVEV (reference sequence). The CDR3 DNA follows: TGTGCCAGCAGTCTCTCACCAGGGGGCAACTATGGCTACACCTTC. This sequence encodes CASSLSPGGNYGYTF.

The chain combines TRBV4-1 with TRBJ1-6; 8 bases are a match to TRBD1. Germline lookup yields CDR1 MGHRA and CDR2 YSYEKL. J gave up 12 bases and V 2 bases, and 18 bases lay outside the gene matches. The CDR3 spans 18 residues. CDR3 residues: CASSQSPIESGQGIPLHF. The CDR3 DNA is TGCGCCAGCAGCCAAAGCCCCATTGAATCCGGACAGGGCATACCCCTCCACTTT.

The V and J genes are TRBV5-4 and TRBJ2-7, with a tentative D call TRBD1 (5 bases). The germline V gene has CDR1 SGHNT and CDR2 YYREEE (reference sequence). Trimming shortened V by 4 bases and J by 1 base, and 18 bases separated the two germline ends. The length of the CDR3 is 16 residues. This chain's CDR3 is CASSPPVDPGSYEQYF. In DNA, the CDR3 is TGTGCCAGCAGCCCCCCGGTGGACCCAGGGTCCTACGAGCAGTACTTC. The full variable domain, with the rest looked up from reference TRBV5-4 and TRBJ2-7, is ETGVTQSPTHLIKTRGQQVTLRCSSQSGHNTVSWYQQALGQGPQFIFQYYREEENGRGNFPPRFSGLQFPNYSSELNVNALELDDSALYLCASSPPVDPGSYEQYFGPGTRLTVT.

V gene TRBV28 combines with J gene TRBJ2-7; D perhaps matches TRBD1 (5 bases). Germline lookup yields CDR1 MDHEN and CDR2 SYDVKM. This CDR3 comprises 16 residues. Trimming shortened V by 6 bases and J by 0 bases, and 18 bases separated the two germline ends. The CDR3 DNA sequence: TGTGCCAGCAGAGGCGTCGGCAGGGCCTCCTCCTACGAGCAGTACTTC. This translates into CASRGVGRASSYEQYF. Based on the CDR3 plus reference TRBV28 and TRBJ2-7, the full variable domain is DVKVTQSSRYLVKRTGEKVFLECVQDMDHENMFWYRQDPGLGLRLIYFSYDVKMKEKGDIPEGYSVSREKKERFSLILESASTNQTSMYLCASRGVGRASSYEQYFGPGTRLTVT.

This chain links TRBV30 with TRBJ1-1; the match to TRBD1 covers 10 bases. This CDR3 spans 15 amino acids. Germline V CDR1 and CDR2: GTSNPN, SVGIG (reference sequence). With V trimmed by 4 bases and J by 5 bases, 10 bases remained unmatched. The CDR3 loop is CAWNIAGQGWTEAFF. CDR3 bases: TGTGCCTGGAATATTGCGGGACAGGGGTGGACTGAAGCTTTCTTT. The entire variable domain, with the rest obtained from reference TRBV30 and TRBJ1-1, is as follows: SQTIHQWPATLVQPVGSPLSLECTVEGTSNPNLYWYRQAAGRGLQLLFYSVGIGQISSEVPQNLSASRPQDRQFILSSKKLLLSDSGFYLCAWNIAGQGWTEAFFGQGTRLTVV.

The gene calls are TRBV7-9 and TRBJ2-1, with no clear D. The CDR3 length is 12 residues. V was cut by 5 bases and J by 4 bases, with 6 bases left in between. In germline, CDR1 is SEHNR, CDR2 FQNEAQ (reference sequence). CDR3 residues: CASSHGYNEQFF. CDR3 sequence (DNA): TGTGCCAGCAGCCACGGGTACAATGAGCAGTTCTTC.

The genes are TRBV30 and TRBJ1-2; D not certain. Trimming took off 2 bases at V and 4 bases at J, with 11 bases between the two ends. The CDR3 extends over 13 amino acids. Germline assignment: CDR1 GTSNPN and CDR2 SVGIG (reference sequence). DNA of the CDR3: TGTGCCTGGAGTCATAAGTCGGTCTATGGCTACACCTTC. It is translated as CAWSHKSVYGYTF.

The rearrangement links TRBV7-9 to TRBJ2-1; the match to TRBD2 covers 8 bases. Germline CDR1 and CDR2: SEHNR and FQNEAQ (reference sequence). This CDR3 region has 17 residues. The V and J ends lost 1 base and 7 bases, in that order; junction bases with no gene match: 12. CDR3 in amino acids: CASSLGGLAGLRNEQFF. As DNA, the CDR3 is TGTGCCAGCAGCTTAGGGGGGTTAGCGGGATTAAGGAATGAGCAGTTCTTC.